These 9 T cell receptor beta chains share one sample of origin, sequenced in a study of blood T cell repertoires in COVID-19. The repertoire was sequenced with immunoSEQ multiplex PCR; TCRdb's copy has only in-frame clones and lacks some. The sample shows fewer than 350,000 clones, approximately 89% of them seen only once. Sequenced material: peripheral blood. Receptor source: a woman in her fifties or sixties with COVID-19, enrolled during active disease.

The chain joins TRBV18 to TRBJ2-3; weak D call: TRBD2 (6 bases). Germline assignment: CDR1 KGHSH and CDR2 LQKENI. With 3 bases removed from V and 3 bases from J, the gap between germline ends came to 16 bases. The CDR3 contains 16 residues. CDR3 residues: CASSPRLVSRTDTQYF. DNA for the CDR3: TGTGCCAGCTCACCTCGACTAGTGTCGCGGACAGATACGCAGTATTTT. The full variable domain, completed using reference TRBV18 and TRBJ2-3, is NAGVMQNPRHLVRRRGQEARLRCSPMKGHSHVYWYRQLPEEGLKFMVYLQKENIIDESGMPKERFSAEFPKEGPSILRIQQVVRGDSAAYFCASSPRLVSRTDTQYFGPGTRLTVL.

As regards this clone: The same CDR3 also results from other DNA sequences found in this sample. The rearrangement joins TRBV5-1 to TRBJ2-5; the D gene is possibly TRBD2 (7 bases). The length of the CDR3 is 15 residues. Per germline, CDR1 SGHRS and CDR2 YFSETQ. V was pared by 4 bases and J by 5 bases, with 18 bases between. The CDR3 coding sequence is TGCGCCAGCAGCGTCGAGGGGGGGGGCGGTGAGACCCAGTACTTC. It specifies CASSVEGGGGETQYF.

The chain carries TRBV5-5 and TRBJ1-5; a weak D match, TRBD1 (5 bases). With 2 bases removed from V and 7 bases from J, the gap between germline ends came to 13 bases. CDR3 length: 14 residues. Per the germline V gene, CDR1 is SGHKS and CDR2 is YYEKEE (reference sequence). CDR3 DNA: TGTGCCAGCAGCTTTGGCAGGGTCGGACAGCCCCAGCATTTT. It codes for CASSFGRVGQPQHF.

The genes are TRBV6-5 and TRBJ1-2; 8 bases map to TRBD1. J gave up 4 bases and V 2 bases, and 3 bases lay outside the gene matches. This CDR3 is 14 amino acids long. Germline CDR1 and CDR2: MNHEY and SVGAGI. As DNA, the CDR3 is TGTGCCAGCAGTTACGGACAGGGCAGCTATGGCTACACCTTC. Protein sequence: CASSYGQGSYGYTF.

A remark on this clone: Other DNA sequences in the same sample also yield this CDR3. The chain recombines TRBV2 with TRBJ2-3; TRBD1 might be the D (6 bases). Between the trimmed V and J ends, which lost 3 bases and 3 bases, there was a span of 10 bases. CDR1 SNHLY and CDR2 FYNNEI come from the germline V gene. The CDR3 totals 14 residues. CDR3: CASSDRGPTDTQYF. The CDR3 bases are TGTGCCAGCAGTGACAGGGGACCTACAGATACGCAGTATTTT.

V and J are TRBV4-1 and TRBJ2-2, with 7 bases lining up with TRBD2. CDR3 size: 15 residues. Unmatched junction bases numbered 4, after V lost 0 bases and J lost 6 bases. The germline CDR1 and CDR2 sequences are MGHRA and YSYEKL. The CDR3 spells CASSQEGGTAGELFF. CDR3 sequence (DNA): TGCGCCAGCAGCCAAGAGGGGGGGACGGCCGGGGAGCTGTTTTTT.

The chain recombines TRBV6-1 with TRBJ1-3; a possible D gene is TRBD1 (6 bases). The V end was cut by 3 bases, the J end by 2 bases, with 14 bases between. The V gene's germline CDR1 is MNHNS and CDR2 SASEGT. The CDR3 loop spans 16 amino acids. The CDR3 DNA follows: TGTGCCAGCAGTGAGGCCACAGGGAGCCCTGGAAACACCATATATTTT. Amino acids: CASSEATGSPGNTIYF.

As regards this clone: One junction end does not reproduce the germline sequence, and a read error may be involved. Other DNA variants within this sample encode the same CDR3. The chain employs TRBV2 and TRBJ1-4; no clear D. In germline, CDR1 is SNHLY, CDR2 FYNNEI. This CDR3 comprises 18 residues. This chain's CDR3 is CASTLAGSYPTTNEKLFF. The DNA of the CDR3 is TGTGCTAGCACCCTGGCAGGCTCATACCCAACAACTAATGAAAAACTGTTTTTT.

This chain's CDR3 is CASSLGQLLNTEAFF. The CDR3 DNA is TGTGCCAGCTCACTTGGACAGTTACTGAACACTGAAGCTTTCTTT. The V gene is TRBV18, the J gene TRBJ1-1, with D perhaps matching TRBD1 (6 bases). CDR3 length: 15 amino acids. CDR1 is KGHSH and CDR2 is LQKENI in the germline V gene. Trimming took 4 bases from V and 0 from J, leaving 12 bases between them.